These 29 T cell receptor beta chains were sequenced from one sample in a study of blood T cell repertoires in COVID-19. The repertoire was sequenced with immunoSEQ multiplex PCR; TCRdb's copy has only in-frame clones and lacks some. The table lists 150,000 to 200,000 clones, 82% of them singletons. The sample comprised peripheral blood. The receptors derive from a woman aged 55-70 years with COVID-19, enrolled during active disease.

This clone showed up just a few times. The chain recombines TRBV19 with TRBJ2-7; 7 positions match TRBD1. The CDR3 spans 14 residues. Germline V lookup: CDR1 LNHDA, CDR2 SQIVND (reference sequence). J lost 4 bases, V lost 3 bases, and 6 bases had no gene match. CDR3 sequence reads: CASSIRRGSYEQYF. CDR3 sequence (DNA): TGTGCCAGTAGTATTCGCAGGGGGTCGTACGAGCAGTACTTC.

This rearrangement joins TRBV2 to TRBJ1-5; D remains ambiguous. Germline V CDR1 and CDR2: SNHLY, FYNNEI. With 0 bases removed from V and 7 bases from J, the gap between germline ends came to 10 bases. This CDR3 has 14 amino acids. The CDR3 DNA is TGTGCCAGCAGTGAAGCAAGCGAGTTGCAGCCCCAGCATTTT. Residues: CASSEASELQPQHF.

This clone was seen only once. The chain uses TRBV28 and TRBJ2-7; weak D call: TRBD1 (7 bases). The CDR3 sequence is 16 residues long. V lost 5 bases and J 0 bases, leaving 17 bases between the germline ends. The germline V gene has CDR1 MDHEN and CDR2 SYDVKM. The CDR3 spells CASSAAPGDSSYEQYF. The CDR3 region has the DNA TGTGCCAGCAGTGCCGCACCGGGGGACAGCTCCTACGAGCAGTACTTC.

This clone is a singleton in its sample. The rearrangement uses TRBV2 and TRBJ1-4, with a weak D call TRBD1 (6 bases). The V end was cut by 6 bases, the J end by 0 bases, with 11 bases between. The CDR3 has 15 residues. CDR1 is SNHLY, CDR2 FYNNEI, per germline. The CDR3 loop is CASRLQGPTNEKLFF. The CDR3 DNA reads TGTGCCAGCAGATTACAGGGACCAACTAATGAAAAACTGTTTTTT.

The chain couples TRBV3-1 (or the pseudogene TRBV3-2) to TRBJ2-3, with TRBD2 identical over 13 bases. The V gene end was trimmed by 5 bases and the J gene end by 7 bases; junction bases not matched to a gene: 6. The CDR3 is 15 residues long. CDR1 and CDR2 from the germline V gene are LGHDT and YNNKEL (reference sequence). In DNA, the CDR3 is TGTGCCAGCAGCGGGACTAGCGGGGCACGAAATACGCAGTATTTT. Amino acids: CASSGTSGARNTQYF.

This clone appeared a single time. This chain joins TRBV28 and TRBJ1-3, with D maybe TRBD1 (5 bases). Deletions cut 1 base from V and 0 bases from J, with 7 bases between. This CDR3 region has 15 residues. CDR1 MDHEN and CDR2 SYDVKM come from the germline V gene. Written as DNA, the CDR3 is TGTGCCAGCAGTTTATCAACAGGCTCTGGAAACACCATATATTTT. As protein: CASSLSTGSGNTIYF.

This chain's CDR3 is CASSRGQGNNEQFF. The CDR3 coding sequence is TGTGCCAGTAGCCGAGGACAGGGAAACAATGAGCAGTTCTTC. The chain couples TRBV19 to TRBJ2-1, with 8 bases matching TRBD1. The CDR3 runs 14 residues. Per the germline V gene, CDR1 is LNHDA and CDR2 is SQIVND (reference sequence). The V gene end was trimmed by 6 bases and the J gene end by 5 bases; junction bases not matched to a gene: 6.

This sequence joins TRBV28 and TRBJ2-1, with 11 bases identical to TRBD2. V lost 3 bases to trimming and J lost 5 bases; unmatched junction nucleotides: 6. From germline, CDR1 is MDHEN and CDR2 SYDVKM. The CDR3 spans 16 residues. In DNA, the CDR3 is TGTGCCAGCAGTTTCCCGGGACTAGCGGCACACAATGAGCAGTTCTTC. Translation: CASSFPGLAAHNEQFF.

The V gene is TRBV9, the J gene TRBJ1-4, with 7 positions matching TRBD1. V lost 4 bases, J lost 6 bases, and 9 bases stayed unmatched. The germline gives CDR1 SGDLS, CDR2 YYNGEE. The CDR3 runs to 15 residues. CDR3 sequence: CASSPRTGSDEKLFF. CDR3 sequence (DNA): TGTGCCAGCAGCCCTCGGACAGGTTCGGATGAAAAACTGTTTTTT.

In DNA, the CDR3 is TGTGCCAGCAGCGTTAAGAGCTCTGGAAACACCATATATTTT. This encodes CASSVKSSGNTIYF. The genes are TRBV11-2 and TRBJ1-3; D call uncertain. Trimming left V 5 bases short and J 0 bases short, with 8 bases between. The CDR3 extends over 14 amino acids. CDR1 is SGHAT and CDR2 is FQNNGV in the germline V gene.

The gene calls are TRBV2 and TRBJ2-2; 12 bases map to TRBD1. CDR3 length equals 16 residues. V trimming: 7 bases; J trimming: 4 bases; junction bases outside the gene matches: 7. Looked up from germline, CDR1 is SNHLY and CDR2 is FYNNEI. Written as DNA, the CDR3 is TGTGCCAGCATACCCGGGACAGGGGGCCGCACCGGGGAGCTGTTTTTT. Protein sequence: CASIPGTGGRTGELFF.

This rearrangement joins TRBV29-1 to TRBJ1-2; 8 nucleotides align to TRBD1. V was pared by 5 bases and J by 7 bases, with 12 bases of the junction left unmatched. This CDR3 spans 14 amino acids. Germline CDR1 is SQVTM and CDR2 is ANQGSEA. The CDR3 loop reads CSVNSRGRKGGYTF. CDR3 DNA: TGCAGCGTTAATTCCAGGGGGCGAAAGGGTGGCTACACCTTC.

V gene TRBV2 combines with J gene TRBJ1-6, with D possibly TRBD1 on 6 matching bases. The CDR3 contains 13 residues. CDR1 is SNHLY, CDR2 FYNNEI, per germline. The germline V and J ends were trimmed by 8 bases and 7 bases, with 12 bases remaining between them. For the CDR3, the DNA is TGTGCCAGCGGGACACTTTGGAATTCACCCCTCCACTTT. Translating gives CASGTLWNSPLHF.

J is TRBJ2-1 and V is TRBV9; 11 bases align to TRBD2. V gave up 0 bases and J gave up 4 bases; unmatched junction bases: 6. CDR1 is SGDLS and CDR2 is YYNGEE in the germline V gene. This CDR3 is built from 17 residues. The CDR3 is CASSVGGLAGLYNEQFF. The CDR3 nucleotides are TGTGCCAGCAGCGTAGGCGGACTAGCGGGTTTGTACAATGAGCAGTTCTTC. Complete variable domain (other parts from reference TRBV9 and TRBJ2-1): DSGVTQTPKHLITATGQRVTLRCSPRSGDLSVYWYQQSLDQGLQFLIQYYNGEERAKGNILERFSAQQFPDLHSELNLSSLELGDSALYFCASSVGGLAGLYNEQFFGPGTRLTVL.

J is TRBJ1-1 and V is TRBV11-3; tentative D call: TRBD1 (5 bases). Trimming stripped 5 bases from V and 0 bases from J, with 7 bases between. There are 13 residues in the CDR3. Germline V gene lookup returns CDR1 SGHNT and CDR2 YENEEA. CDR3 loop: CASSQGMNTEAFF. The CDR3 nucleotides are TGTGCCAGCAGCCAGGGCATGAACACTGAAGCTTTCTTT.

This clone occurred a few times. This rearrangement joins TRBV30 to TRBJ1-3; 8 nucleotides line up with TRBD1. CDR3 length: 16 residues. V lost 2 bases and J lost 0; bases outside the gene matches: 6. CDR1 and CDR2 from the germline V gene are GTSNPN and SVGIG (reference sequence). The CDR3 nucleotides read TGTGCCTGGAGTCCCGGGACAGGCCACTCTGGAAACACCATATATTTT. Its translation: CAWSPGTGHSGNTIYF.

This clone came up once. V gene TRBV18 combines with J gene TRBJ2-3; 9 bases fit TRBD1. CDR3 size: 17 residues. Germline trimming cut 4 bases from V and 3 bases from J; bases unmatched to any gene: 11. Germline V gene data show CDR1 as KGHSH and CDR2 as LQKENI. CDR3 bases: TGTGCCAGCTCACACGGGGACGGGACAGGGCGAACAGATACGCAGTATTTT. It specifies CASSHGDGTGRTDTQYF.

The chain employs TRBV10-3 and TRBJ2-1, with 9 bases lining up with TRBD2. The CDR3 is 18 residues long. The germline V gene encodes CDR1 ENHRY and CDR2 SYGVKD. J gave up 0 bases and V 0 bases, and 6 bases lay outside the gene matches. CDR3 region: CAISESAAGGASYNEQFF. Written as DNA, the CDR3 is TGTGCCATCAGTGAGTCAGCGGCGGGGGGGGCCTCCTACAATGAGCAGTTCTTC.

This clone ranks as medium-sized (0.01 to 0.1%). CDR3 loop: CASSLGGRGLSGYTF. The DNA for the CDR3 is TGTGCCAGCAGTTTAGGGGGCAGGGGTCTGTCGGGCTACACCTTC. The V call is TRBV27, the J call TRBJ1-2; a possible D gene is TRBD1 (6 bases). The CDR3 length is 15 residues. CDR1 MNHEY and CDR2 SMNVEV come from the germline V gene (reference sequence). Trimming pared 2 bases from V and 8 bases from J, leaving 18 bases between.

V and J are TRBV5-6 and TRBJ2-2; D is possibly TRBD1 (6 bases). Germline values: CDR1 SGHDT, CDR2 YYEEEE. V was pared by 4 bases and J by 6 bases, with 13 bases between. The CDR3 is 14 residues long. The chain's CDR3 is CASSRQDGAGELFF. The CDR3 bases are TGTGCCAGCAGCAGACAGGACGGGGCCGGGGAGCTGTTTTTT.

The V gene is TRBV2, the J gene TRBJ1-2, with no clear D. The CDR3 consists of 13 residues. Germline V gene sequence: CDR1 SNHLY, CDR2 FYNNEI. V was trimmed by 5 bases and J by 8 bases, leaving 15 bases between them. CDR3 in amino acids: CASSTPGLEGYTF. The CDR3 region has the DNA TGTGCCAGCAGTACCCCGGGGTTGGAGGGCTACACCTTC.

This sequence joins TRBV4-2 and TRBJ1-4, with 7 nucleotides matching TRBD1. Germline V CDR1 and CDR2: LGHNA, YNFKEQ. The CDR3 runs 17 residues. Trimming at V came to 4 bases and at J to 2 bases, leaving 10 bases not matched to a gene. As DNA, the CDR3 is TGTGCCAGCAGCCGAGGCCTGGACAGGTCGACTAATGAAAAACTGTTTTTT. Protein product: CASSRGLDRSTNEKLFF.

This clone has just a few counts. This rearrangement joins TRBV2 to TRBJ2-7, with TRBD2 identical over 13 bases. The CDR3 contains 16 residues. Germline CDR1 SNHLY, CDR2 FYNNEI. V dropped 2 bases and J dropped 6; count of bases not matched to a gene: 7. The CDR3 loop reads CASSERGLAGPAEQYF. The CDR3 nucleotides read TGTGCCAGCAGTGAAAGGGGACTAGCGGGACCTGCCGAGCAGTACTTC.

This chain uses TRBV9 with TRBJ1-3; 7 bases align to TRBD1. Germline V gene data show CDR1 as SGDLS and CDR2 as YYNGEE. The CDR3 covers 14 residues. The V and J ends lost 3 bases and 3 bases, in that order; junction bases with no gene match: 3. The CDR3 sequence: CASSADRVGNTIYF. CDR3 DNA sequence: TGTGCCAGCAGCGCCGACAGGGTTGGAAACACCATATATTTT.

A word on this clone: The same CDR3 is also encoded by other DNA sequences in this sample. This sequence joins TRBV9 and TRBJ2-7; 7 nucleotides align to TRBD2. Germline CDR1 reads SGDLS; CDR2 reads YYNGEE. The CDR3 loop spans 14 amino acids. Trimming removed 0 bases from V and 4 bases from J; junction bases left unmatched: 4. The CDR3 nucleotides read TGTGCCAGCAGCGTAGGCGGGAGTAGTTACGAGCAGTACTTC. Translation gives CASSVGGSSYEQYF. The full variable domain, in which reference TRBV9 and TRBJ2-7 provide the parts outside the CDR3, is DSGVTQTPKHLITATGQRVTLRCSPRSGDLSVYWYQQSLDQGLQFLIQYYNGEERAKGNILERFSAQQFPDLHSELNLSSLELGDSALYFCASSVGGSSYEQYFGPGTRLTVT.

The chain uses TRBV5-1 and TRBJ2-1; 9 nucleotides agree with TRBD1. The CDR3 totals 15 residues. Germline CDR1 SGHRS, CDR2 YFSETQ. Trimming removed 4 bases from V and 3 bases from J; junction bases left unmatched: 5. CDR3 in amino acids: CASSLGTGIYNEQFF. As DNA, the CDR3 is TGCGCCAGCAGCCTGGGGACAGGGATCTACAATGAGCAGTTCTTC.

This chain joins TRBV7-2 and TRBJ1-3; D gene unclear. V was cut by 0 bases and J by 0 bases, with 9 bases left in between. The CDR3 has 16 residues. Germline V gene data show CDR1 as SGHTA and CDR2 as FQGNSA. Written as DNA, the CDR3 is TGTGCCAGCAGCTTAGCGGTGGTGAGCTCTGGAAACACCATATATTTT. Encoded protein: CASSLAVVSSGNTIYF.

The V call is TRBV19, the J call TRBJ2-1, with D perhaps matching TRBD1 (5 bases). V lost 0 bases and J lost 12, with 12 bases in between. The CDR3 loop spans 13 amino acids. Per germline, CDR1 LNHDA and CDR2 SQIVND (reference sequence). The CDR3 DNA reads as TGTGCCAGTAGTATAGATCTCCAAAGGGGGCAGTTCTTC. It codes for CASSIDLQRGQFF.

In the case of this clone: At the DNA level, this CDR3 is encoded by other sequences in the same sample as well. The chain uses TRBV2 and TRBJ1-4, with D maybe TRBD1 (5 bases). Germline lookup yields CDR1 SNHLY and CDR2 FYNNEI. The CDR3 spans 15 residues. V was trimmed by 3 bases and J by 2 bases, leaving 10 bases between them. DNA for the CDR3: TGTGCCAGCAGTGAGACAGCCCGGACTAATGAAAAACTGTTTTTT. Translation: CASSETARTNEKLFF. Full variable domain (outside the CDR3, taken from reference TRBV2 and TRBJ1-4): EPEVTQTPSHQVTQMGQEVILRCVPISNHLYFYWYRQILGQKVEFLVSFYNNEISEKSEIFDDQFSVERPDGSNFTLKIRSTKLEDSAMYFCASSETARTNEKLFFGSGTQLSVL.